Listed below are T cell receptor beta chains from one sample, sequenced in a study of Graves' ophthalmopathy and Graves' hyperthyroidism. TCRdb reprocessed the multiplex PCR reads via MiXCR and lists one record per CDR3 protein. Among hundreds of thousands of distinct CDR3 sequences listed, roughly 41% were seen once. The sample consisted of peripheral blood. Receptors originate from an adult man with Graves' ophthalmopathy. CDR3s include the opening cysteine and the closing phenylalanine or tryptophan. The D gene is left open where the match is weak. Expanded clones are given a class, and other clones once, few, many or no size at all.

cdr3_nt: TGTGCCAGCAGCCGCCGACAAGGGGTGATACGAGAGCAGTACTTC; cdr3_aa: CASSRRQGVIREQYF; clone_size: .; v_call: TRBV7-9; j_call: TRBJ2-7; d_call: .
cdr3_nt: TGTGCCAGCAGTGCATGGAAAGAGGGCGAGCAGTACTTC; cdr3_aa: CASSAWKEGEQYF; clone_size: .; v_call: TRBV2; j_call: TRBJ2-7; d_call: .
cdr3_nt: TGTGCCAGCAGTCGGCAAACAACCTCAGGATTCCGACAGGGGACCCAGTACTTC; cdr3_aa: CASSRQTTSGFRQGTQYF; clone_size: .; v_call: TRBV6-9; j_call: TRBJ2-5; d_call: TRBD1
cdr3_nt: TGCGCCAGCAGTGAGGGTCCCCCAGATACGCAGTATTTT; cdr3_aa: CASSEGPPDTQYF; clone_size: .; v_call: TRBV10-2; j_call: TRBJ2-3; d_call: .
cdr3_nt: TGCAGCGTGGGACAGGGGGCCGCTGAAGCTTTCTTT; cdr3_aa: CSVGQGAAEAFF; clone_size: .; v_call: TRBV29-1; j_call: TRBJ1-1; d_call: TRBD1
cdr3_nt: TGTGCCAGCAGCGTAGAACCGGGGAGGGGTCAGCCCCAGCATTTT; cdr3_aa: CASSVEPGRGQPQHF; clone_size: many; v_call: TRBV9; j_call: TRBJ1-5; d_call: .
cdr3_nt: TGTGCCAGCAGTCAGCAGGGGGTCTCCTACGAGCAGTACTTC; cdr3_aa: CASSQQGVSYEQYF; clone_size: many; v_call: TRBV2; j_call: TRBJ2-7; d_call: TRBD1
cdr3_nt: TGCGCCAGCAGCCAAGGAGGGGGGGTAAATCAGCCCCAGCATTTT; cdr3_aa: CASSQGGGVNQPQHF; clone_size: .; v_call: TRBV4-1; j_call: TRBJ1-5; d_call: .
cdr3_nt: TGTGCCAGCAGCCCTCATGTGGCGGGCCCAGGAGGAGGCTACACCTTC; cdr3_aa: CASSPHVAGPGGGYTF; clone_size: many; v_call: TRBV11-2; j_call: TRBJ1-2; d_call: .
cdr3_nt: TGTGCCAGCAGCGGACCGACAGGGGGCCAAACCGGGGAGCTGTTTTTT; cdr3_aa: CASSGPTGGQTGELFF; clone_size: many; v_call: TRBV9; j_call: TRBJ2-2; d_call: TRBD1
cdr3_nt: TGTGCCAGCAGCCGGGGCTATAATTCACCCCTCCACTTT; cdr3_aa: CASSRGYNSPLHF; clone_size: many; v_call: TRBV14; j_call: TRBJ1-6; d_call: .
cdr3_nt: TGCAGTGCTAGACGGTCTAGCGGGGGGGCCAACGTCCTGACTTTC; cdr3_aa: CSARRSSGGANVLTF; clone_size: .; v_call: TRBV20-1; j_call: TRBJ2-6; d_call: TRBD2
cdr3_nt: TGTGCCACCAACAGGGGGACCGGTGGCTACACCTTC; cdr3_aa: CATNRGTGGYTF; clone_size: .; v_call: TRBV10-3; j_call: TRBJ1-2; d_call: TRBD1
cdr3_nt: TGTGCCAGCAGCGTAGGGGGGACAAGCGAAGCTTTCTTT; cdr3_aa: CASSVGGTSEAFF; clone_size: many; v_call: TRBV9; j_call: TRBJ1-1; d_call: .
cdr3_nt: TGTGCCAGCAGTCCCGGACTAGCGGGAGCCCACGAGCAGTACTTC; cdr3_aa: CASSPGLAGAHEQYF; clone_size: few; v_call: TRBV10-3; j_call: TRBJ2-7; d_call: TRBD2
cdr3_nt: TGTGCCAGCAGGACAGAAGTCGCTAACTATGGCTACACCTTC; cdr3_aa: CASRTEVANYGYTF; clone_size: .; v_call: TRBV10-3; j_call: TRBJ1-2; d_call: .
cdr3_nt: TGCGCCAGCAGCCAAGGATCAGGGGGCTTGGACACCATATATTTT; cdr3_aa: CASSQGSGGLDTIYF; clone_size: many; v_call: TRBV4-1; j_call: TRBJ1-3; d_call: TRBD1
cdr3_nt: TGCGCCAGCAGCTTGTCCAGGGACTACGAGCAGTACTTC; cdr3_aa: CASSLSRDYEQYF; clone_size: many; v_call: TRBV5-1; j_call: TRBJ2-7; d_call: .
cdr3_nt: TGTGCCAGCAGCCAAGAGCCTGGAGTCGGAAACACCATATATTTT; cdr3_aa: CASSQEPGVGNTIYF; clone_size: .; v_call: TRBV3-1; j_call: TRBJ1-3; d_call: .
cdr3_nt: TGCGCCAGCGGACCGGGACAGGGGGCGAGGAGTAACTATGGCTACACCTTC; cdr3_aa: CASGPGQGARSNYGYTF; clone_size: many; v_call: TRBV5-1; j_call: TRBJ1-2; d_call: TRBD1
cdr3_nt: TGTGCCAGCAGCCCCCGACAGGGGGTTTACTACGAGCAGTACTTC; cdr3_aa: CASSPRQGVYYEQYF; clone_size: .; v_call: TRBV12-5; j_call: TRBJ2-7; d_call: TRBD1
cdr3_nt: TGCGCCAGCAGCCAAGAGTACGGTAACTATGGCTACACCTTC; cdr3_aa: CASSQEYGNYGYTF; clone_size: .; v_call: TRBV4-1; j_call: TRBJ1-2; d_call: .
cdr3_nt: TGCGCCAGCAGCCAAGCCCGTGGGAGTAGCGGGGAAATCCAAGAGACCCAGTACTTC; cdr3_aa: CASSQARGSSGEIQETQYF; clone_size: .; v_call: TRBV4-1; j_call: TRBJ2-5; d_call: TRBD2
cdr3_nt: TGTGCCAGCAGCCACATTAATGACATCGCAGCCCTCCATGAAAAACTGTTTTTT; cdr3_aa: CASSHINDIAALHEKLFF; clone_size: few; v_call: TRBV7-3; j_call: TRBJ1-4; d_call: .
cdr3_nt: TGTGCCAGCAGTGAAGCCGCCTACGAGCAGTACTTC; cdr3_aa: CASSEAAYEQYF; clone_size: many; v_call: TRBV2; j_call: TRBJ2-7; d_call: .
cdr3_nt: TGTGCCATCAGTGAGTCCGGCGGGGGGTACAATGAGCAGTACTTC; cdr3_aa: CAISESGGGYNEQYF; clone_size: .; v_call: TRBV10-3; j_call: TRBJ2-7; d_call: TRBD2
cdr3_nt: TGTGCCAGCAGTTTGTCGATGGGTGGCTACACCTTC; cdr3_aa: CASSLSMGGYTF; clone_size: few; v_call: TRBV13; j_call: TRBJ1-2; d_call: .
cdr3_nt: TGCGCCAGCAGCCTGACTAGCGCCCCCTACGAGCAGTACTTC; cdr3_aa: CASSLTSAPYEQYF; clone_size: many; v_call: TRBV5-1; j_call: TRBJ2-7; d_call: TRBD2
cdr3_nt: TGTGCCAGCAGGACAGGGGGCGAGCAGTACTTC; cdr3_aa: CASRTGGEQYF; clone_size: many; v_call: TRBV7-9; j_call: TRBJ2-7; d_call: TRBD1
cdr3_nt: TGCAGTGCTATAGGACAGGGGGAAATCTATGGCTACACCTTC; cdr3_aa: CSAIGQGEIYGYTF; clone_size: many; v_call: TRBV20-1; j_call: TRBJ1-2; d_call: TRBD1